There are many counts of the clone carrying this T cell receptor beta chain. The antigen remains unidentified. Time point reported: patch test 1, 2 weeks after DPC sensitization. Treatment of the sample: therapeutic diphenylcyclopropenone sensitization with weekly scalp DPC. From the RACE reads, TCRdb called clonotypes with MiXCR, one entry per CDR3 protein. The sample comprises roughly 380,000 distinct CDR3 sequences, approximately 4.4% of which are singletons, and under 3% rests with the top ten. The CDR3 loop spans 15 amino acids. Germline V gives CDR1 MNHEY, CDR2 SVGAGI. Germline trimming cut 6 bases from V and 4 bases from J; bases unmatched to any gene: 6. The data originate from a study of human T cells and chemical hapten exposure. Whole-study context: Upper-back patch tests with 0.01% DPC were read at 6 days. Recorded diagnoses among the mostly female patients were alopecia areata, totalis or universalis. Points from the study as a whole: Alopecia affecting every donor means their immune response may not match healthy people's. Relative to control repertoires, expanded TCRs gave rise to significantly more large CDR3 similarity clusters.

The chain couples TRBV6-5 to TRBJ1-5, with 10 bases aligning to TRBD1. The sequence was obtained from a woman aged 45-65 years with alopecia areata. Some clones in this sample may be carry-over from other donors' samples. The source material was whole blood, sampled in connection with sensitization to the hapten diphenylcyclopropenone (DPC). The CDR3 bases are TGTGCCAGCAGCAATGACAGGGGGCTAAATCAGCCCCAGCATTTT. It codes for CASSNDRGLNQPQHF.